This TCR beta chain was identified during a study of blood T cell repertoires in COVID-19. Study as a whole: Whether acute or convalescent, the COVID-19 samples came from the United States, Italy and Spain.

In germline, CDR1 is KGHSH, CDR2 LQKENI. The CDR3 runs to 12 residues. Trimming cost V 2 bases and J 6 bases, with 8 bases left between them. The repertoire was sequenced with immunoSEQ multiplex PCR; TCRdb's copy has only in-frame clones and lacks some. The sample shows about 150,000 clones, roughly 80% of them seen only once. This receptor was identified in a man at least 80 years old with acute or convalescent COVID-19. Sample: peripheral blood. This chain joins TRBV18 and TRBJ2-7, with D maybe TRBD1 (6 bases). Here the CDR3 reads CASSPSTGEQYV. In DNA form, the CDR3 reads TGTGCCAGCTCACCATCGACAGGCGAGCAGTACGTC.